The entry that follows covers one T cell receptor beta chain sequence. Repertoires were generated with immunoSEQ multiplex PCR, while TCRdb's copy carries only in-frame clones and drops some. Of tens of thousands of clones in the sample, 80% to 90% were seen once. This specimen belongs to a study of control samples from healthy donors and cancer patients. There are 18 residues in the CDR3. Germline CDR1 and CDR2: MDHEN and SYDVKM. J gave up 5 bases and V 6 bases, and 12 bases lay outside the gene matches. Input material: PBMCs. V gene TRBV28 combines with J gene TRBJ2-1; 14 nucleotides line up with TRBD2. This clonotype was obtained from a woman aged 45-60 years with lung cancer. The CDR3 DNA reads TGTGCCAGCAGCCCACAGACTAGCGGGGGGGTCGGCCACAATGAGCAGTTCTTC. It codes for CASSPQTSGGVGHNEQFF.